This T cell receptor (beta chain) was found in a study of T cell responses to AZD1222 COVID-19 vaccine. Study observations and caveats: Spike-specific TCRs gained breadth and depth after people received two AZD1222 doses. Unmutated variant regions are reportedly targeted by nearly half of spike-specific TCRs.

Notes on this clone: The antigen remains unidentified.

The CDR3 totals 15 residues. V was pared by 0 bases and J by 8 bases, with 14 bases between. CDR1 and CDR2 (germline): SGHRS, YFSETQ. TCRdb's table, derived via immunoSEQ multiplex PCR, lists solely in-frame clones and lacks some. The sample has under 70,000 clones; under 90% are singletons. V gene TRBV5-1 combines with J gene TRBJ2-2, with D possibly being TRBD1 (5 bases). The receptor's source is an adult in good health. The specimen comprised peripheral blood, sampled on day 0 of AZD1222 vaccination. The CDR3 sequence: CASSLVTVLSGELFF. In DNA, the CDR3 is TGCGCCAGCAGCTTGGTGACAGTCTTATCGGGGGAGCTGTTTTTT.